This T cell receptor beta chain emerged from a study of shared clonotypes between healthy human individuals. Across the study: Three plates were used per donor for CD4 naive, three for CD4 memory, two for CD8 naive and one for CD8 memory. General study findings and limits: Sharing of clonotypes among donors was expected to vary with sequencing depth. Clonotypes which were not shared had lower generation probabilities than clonotypes that all four donors shared.

CD4+ cell separation produced CD45RA+ naive and CD45RA-negative memory subsets. To note about this clone: Its antigen is unknown.

The germline V gene has CDR1 MNHNS and CDR2 SASEGT. With V trimmed by 4 bases and J by 6 bases, 6 bases remained unmatched. CDR3 length equals 15 residues. The repertoire was sequenced with immunoSEQ multiplex PCR; TCRdb's copy has only in-frame clones and lacks some. Among some 1.5 million clones listed, around 97% were seen once. Sequencing input: naive CD4+ T cells sorted from blood. Sample subset: CD45RA+ positively selected. The genes are TRBV6-1 and TRBJ2-3, with 11 bases lining up with TRBD2. This receptor was taken from a man younger than 45 in good health. The chain's CDR3 is CASSGLLAGVDTQYF. The CDR3 nucleotides are TGTGCCAGCAGTGGTCTACTAGCGGGAGTGGATACGCAGTATTTT.